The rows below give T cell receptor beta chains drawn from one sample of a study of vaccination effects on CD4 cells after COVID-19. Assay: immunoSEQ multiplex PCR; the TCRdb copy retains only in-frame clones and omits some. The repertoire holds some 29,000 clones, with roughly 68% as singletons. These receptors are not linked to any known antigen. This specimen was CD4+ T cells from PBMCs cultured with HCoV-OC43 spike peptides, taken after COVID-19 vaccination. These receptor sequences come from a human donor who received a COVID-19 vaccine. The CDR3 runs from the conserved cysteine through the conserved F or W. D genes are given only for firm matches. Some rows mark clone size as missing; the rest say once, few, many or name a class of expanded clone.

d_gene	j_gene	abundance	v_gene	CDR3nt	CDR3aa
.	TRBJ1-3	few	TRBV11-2	.	CASTSVRGSGNTIYF
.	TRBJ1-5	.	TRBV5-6	TGTGCCAGCACCAAGACAGGTGTGAATCAGCCCCAGCATTTT	CASTKTGVNQPQHF
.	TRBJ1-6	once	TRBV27	TGTGCCAGCAGTTTCGAGGCAGGCGCTTCGGGTCCCCTCCACTTT	CASSFEAGASGPLHF
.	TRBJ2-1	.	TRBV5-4	TGTGCCAGCAGCTTGGGTCGGGACAAAAACAATGAGCAGTTCTTC	CASSLGRDKNNEQFF
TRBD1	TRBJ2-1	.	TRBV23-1	TGCGCCAGCAGTCAGCCACCGGGACAGGGTTACAATGAGCAGTTCTTC	CASSQPPGQGYNEQFF
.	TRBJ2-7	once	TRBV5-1	TGCGCCAGCAGCTTCATGCTATCGGGGGTCTACGAGCAGTACTTC	CASSFMLSGVYEQYF
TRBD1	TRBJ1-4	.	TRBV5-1	TGCGCCAGCAGCTCGGGACAGAATAATGAAAAACTGTTTTTT	CASSSGQNNEKLFF
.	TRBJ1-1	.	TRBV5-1	TGCGCCAGCAGCTTGGTTGGGAGTTCAAGTGAAGCTTTCTTT	CASSLVGSSSEAFF
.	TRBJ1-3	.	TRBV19	TGTGCCAGTAGTGGCTTCTCTGGAAACACCATATATTTT	CASSGFSGNTIYF
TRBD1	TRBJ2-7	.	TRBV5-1	TGCGCCAGGGACGGACAGGTCTCCTACGAGCAGTACTTC	CARDGQVSYEQYF
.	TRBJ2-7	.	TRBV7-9	TGTGCCAGCACTTCCAGAGGGGCCTACGAGCAGTACTTC	CASTSRGAYEQYF
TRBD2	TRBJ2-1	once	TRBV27	TGTGCCAGCAGTTCACCCAGCGGGAGGGCCTTCAATGAGCAGTTCTTC	CASSSPSGRAFNEQFF
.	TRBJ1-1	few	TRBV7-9	TGTGCCAGCAGCTTAGGCGGGCCAAACACTGAAGCTTTCTTT	CASSLGGPNTEAFF
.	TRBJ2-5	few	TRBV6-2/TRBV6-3	TGTGCCAGCAGTAAAGGGGCGGGAAGCCCCCAAGAGACCCAGTACTTC	CASSKGAGSPQETQYF
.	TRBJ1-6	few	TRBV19	TGTGCCAGTAGTACTTACAAGGGAAGTTCCTATAATTCACCCCTCCACTTT	CASSTYKGSSYNSPLHF
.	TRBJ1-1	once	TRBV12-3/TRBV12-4	TGTGCCAGCAATAAGGGAGCCAACACTGAAGCTTTCTTT	CASNKGANTEAFF
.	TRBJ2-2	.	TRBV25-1	TGTGCCAGCAGTAATACCGGGGAGCTGTTTTTT	CASSNTGELFF
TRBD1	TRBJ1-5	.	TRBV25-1	TGTGCCAGCAGTGCTACAGGGGGGCAGCCCCAGCATTTT	CASSATGGQPQHF
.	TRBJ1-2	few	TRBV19	TGTGCCAGTAAAGAGGGAGGGTATGGCTACACCTTC	CASKEGGYGYTF
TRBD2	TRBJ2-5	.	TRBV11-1	TGTGCCAGCAGCCTGGACCCGGGAGGGACGGAGACCCAGTACTTC	CASSLDPGGTETQYF
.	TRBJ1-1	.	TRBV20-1	TGCAGTGCATACATGAACACTGAAGCTTTCTTT	CSAYMNTEAFF
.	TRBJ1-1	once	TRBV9	TGTGCCAGCAGTGCACAGGGCTCGGGGACTGAAGCTTTCTTT	CASSAQGSGTEAFF
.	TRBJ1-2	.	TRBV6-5	TGTGCCAGCAGTTACTATGCGAACTATGGCTACACCTTC	CASSYYANYGYTF
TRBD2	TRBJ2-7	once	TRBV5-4	TGTGCCAGCAGCTCTGCTAGCGGGGCCCGGAACGAGCAGTACTTC	CASSSASGARNEQYF
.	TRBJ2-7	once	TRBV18	TGTGCCAGCTCACCAAGGGTCGACTACGAGCAGTACTTC	CASSPRVDYEQYF
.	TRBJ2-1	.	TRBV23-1	TGCGCCAGCAGTCATCGGAGGTATACCTTTTACAATGAGCAGTTCTTC	CASSHRRYTFYNEQFF
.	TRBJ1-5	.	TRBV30	TGTGCCTGGAGCGAACGGACAGTCTTTAATCAGCCCCAGCATTTT	CAWSERTVFNQPQHF
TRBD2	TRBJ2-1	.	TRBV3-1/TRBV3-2	TGTGCCAGCAGCCAACTAGCGGGAGACAATGAGCAGTTCTTC	CASSQLAGDNEQFF
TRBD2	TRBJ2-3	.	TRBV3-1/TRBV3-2	TGTGCCAGCAGCCAGGATCCTAGGGGCGGGGGATGGACAGATACGCAGTATTTT	CASSQDPRGGGWTDTQYF
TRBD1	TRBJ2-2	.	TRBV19	TGTGCCAGTAGGCCCCGGGACAGGGGACTTCTGGGGGAGCTGTTTTTT	CASRPRDRGLLGELFF